This TCR beta chain was recorded in a study of shared clonotypes between healthy human individuals. Background on the study: The donor group consisted of a couple of women and three men, aged 18 to 49.

Study-wide results and limits: For naive CD4 cells, roughly 5% of clonotypes were shared across a handful of donors. The study generally estimated greater richness for naive than memory subsets.

For sorted subsets, about 190 ng DNA per replicate equaled approximately 32,000 T cell genomes. The repertoire was sequenced with immunoSEQ multiplex PCR; TCRdb's copy has only in-frame clones and lacks some. The table records some 2,500,000 clones, approximately 93% of them present only once. Notes on this clone: Its specificity is not known.

The CDR3 sequence is 16 residues long. The V end lost 5 bases, the J end lost 4 bases, and 17 bases lay between the germline ends. The germline gives CDR1 SEHNR, CDR2 FQNEAQ (reference sequence). Sequencing was carried out using naive CD4+ T cells from PBMCs. Subset here: CD45RA+ positively selected. V usage is TRBV7-9 and J usage is TRBJ2-2; D possibly corresponds to TRBD2 (6 bases). The TCR was taken from a man between 18 and 29 years old in good health. Some clones in this sample may be carry-over from other donors' samples. CDR3 DNA sequence: TGTGCCAGCAGCCAGAGGAGGGGAGTCGGCACCGGGGAGCTGTTTTTT. The encoded protein is CASSQRRGVGTGELFF.